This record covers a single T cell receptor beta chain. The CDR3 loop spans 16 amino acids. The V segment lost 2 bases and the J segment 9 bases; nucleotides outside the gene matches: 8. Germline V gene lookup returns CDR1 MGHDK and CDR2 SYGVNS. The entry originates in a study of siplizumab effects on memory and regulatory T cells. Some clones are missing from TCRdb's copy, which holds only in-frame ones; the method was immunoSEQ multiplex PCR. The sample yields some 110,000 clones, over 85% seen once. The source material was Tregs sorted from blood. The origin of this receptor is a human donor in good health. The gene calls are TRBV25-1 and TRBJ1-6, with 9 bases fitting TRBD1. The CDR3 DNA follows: TGTGCCAGCAGTGAACGGGGACAGGGCTTTCGTTCACCCCTCCACTTT. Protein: CASSERGQGFRSPLHF.